The clone carrying this T cell receptor beta chain was observed a handful of times. This sample was taken from a study of cytomegalovirus exposure and HLA in healthy donors. Primers: 60 Vbeta forward and 13 Jbeta reverse. Some clones are missing from TCRdb's copy, which holds only in-frame ones; the method was immunoSEQ multiplex PCR. This sample yields about 140,000 clones, of which approximately 80% are seen a single time; about 2.2% belongs to the top ten. The sample taken for sequencing was PBMCs. The TCR sequence derives from a woman aged 18-29 years in good health and CMV-seropositive.

The CDR3 sequence is CATRPGQLTGELFF. The CDR3 DNA sequence: TGTGCCACCCGACCGGGACAGCTCACCGGGGAGCTGTTTTTT. The V gene is TRBV6-1, the J gene TRBJ2-2; 7 bases are a match to TRBD1. CDR3 length: 14 residues. Germline loops: CDR1 MNHNS, CDR2 SASEGT. The V gene end was trimmed by 10 bases and the J gene end by 4 bases; junction bases not matched to a gene: 9.